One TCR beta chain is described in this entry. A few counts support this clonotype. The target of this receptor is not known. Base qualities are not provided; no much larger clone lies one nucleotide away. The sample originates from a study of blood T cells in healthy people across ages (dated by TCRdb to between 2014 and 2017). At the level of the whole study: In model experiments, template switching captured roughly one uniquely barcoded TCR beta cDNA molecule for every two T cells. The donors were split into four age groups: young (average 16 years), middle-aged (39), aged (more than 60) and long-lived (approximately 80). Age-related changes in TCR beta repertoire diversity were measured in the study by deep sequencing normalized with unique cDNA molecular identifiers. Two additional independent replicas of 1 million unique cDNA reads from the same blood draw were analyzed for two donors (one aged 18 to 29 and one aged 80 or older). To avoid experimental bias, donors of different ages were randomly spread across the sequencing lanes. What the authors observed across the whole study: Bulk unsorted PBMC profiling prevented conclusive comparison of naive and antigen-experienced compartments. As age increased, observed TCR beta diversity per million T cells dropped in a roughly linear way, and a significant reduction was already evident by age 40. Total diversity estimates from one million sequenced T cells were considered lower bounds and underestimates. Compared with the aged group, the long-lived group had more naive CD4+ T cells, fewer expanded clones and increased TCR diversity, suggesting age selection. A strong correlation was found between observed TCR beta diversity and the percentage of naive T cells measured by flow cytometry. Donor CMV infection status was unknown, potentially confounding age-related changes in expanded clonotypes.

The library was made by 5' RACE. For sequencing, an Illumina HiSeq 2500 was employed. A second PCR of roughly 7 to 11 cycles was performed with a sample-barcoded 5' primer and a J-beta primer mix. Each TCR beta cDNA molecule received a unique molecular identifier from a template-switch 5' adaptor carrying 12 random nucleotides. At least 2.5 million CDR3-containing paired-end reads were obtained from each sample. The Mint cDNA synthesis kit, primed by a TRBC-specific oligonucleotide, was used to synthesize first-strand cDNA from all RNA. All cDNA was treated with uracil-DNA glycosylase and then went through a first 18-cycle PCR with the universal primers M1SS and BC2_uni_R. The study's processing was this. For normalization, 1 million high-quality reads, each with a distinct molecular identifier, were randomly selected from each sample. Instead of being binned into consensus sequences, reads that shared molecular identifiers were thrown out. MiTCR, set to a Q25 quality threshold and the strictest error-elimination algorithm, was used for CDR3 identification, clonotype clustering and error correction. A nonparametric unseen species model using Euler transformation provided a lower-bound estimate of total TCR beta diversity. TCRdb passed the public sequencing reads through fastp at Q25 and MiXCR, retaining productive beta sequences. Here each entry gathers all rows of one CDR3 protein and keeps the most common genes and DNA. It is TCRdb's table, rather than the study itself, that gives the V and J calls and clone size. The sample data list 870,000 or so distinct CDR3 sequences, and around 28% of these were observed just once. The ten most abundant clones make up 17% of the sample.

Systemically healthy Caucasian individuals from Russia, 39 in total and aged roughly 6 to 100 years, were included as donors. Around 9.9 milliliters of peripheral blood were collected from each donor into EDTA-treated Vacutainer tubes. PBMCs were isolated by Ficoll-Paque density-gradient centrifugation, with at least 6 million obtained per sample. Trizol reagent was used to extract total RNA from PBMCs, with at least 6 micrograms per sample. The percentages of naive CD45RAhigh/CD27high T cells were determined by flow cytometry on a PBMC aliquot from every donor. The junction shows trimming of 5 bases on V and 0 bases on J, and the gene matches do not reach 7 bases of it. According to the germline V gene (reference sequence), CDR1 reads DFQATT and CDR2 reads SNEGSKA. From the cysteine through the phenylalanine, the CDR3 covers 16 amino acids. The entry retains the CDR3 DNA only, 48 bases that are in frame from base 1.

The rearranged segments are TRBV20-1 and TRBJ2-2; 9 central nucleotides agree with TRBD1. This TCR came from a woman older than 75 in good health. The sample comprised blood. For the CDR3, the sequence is CSAPRQGGPNTGELFF. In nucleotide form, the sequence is TGCAGTGCTCCGCGACAGGGGGGCCCGAACACCGGGGAGCTGTTTTTT.